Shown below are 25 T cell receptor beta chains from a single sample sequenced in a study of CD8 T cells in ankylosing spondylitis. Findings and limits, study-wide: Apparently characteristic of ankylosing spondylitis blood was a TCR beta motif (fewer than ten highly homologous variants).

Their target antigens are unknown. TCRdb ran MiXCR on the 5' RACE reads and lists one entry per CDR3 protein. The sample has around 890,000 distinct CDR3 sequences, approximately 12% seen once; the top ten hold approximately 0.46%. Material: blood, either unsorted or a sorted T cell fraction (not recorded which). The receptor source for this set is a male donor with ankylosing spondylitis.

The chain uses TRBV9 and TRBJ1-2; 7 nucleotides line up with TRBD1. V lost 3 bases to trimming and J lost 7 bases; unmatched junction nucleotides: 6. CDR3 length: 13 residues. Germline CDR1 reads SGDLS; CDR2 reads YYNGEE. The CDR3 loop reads CASSAPGTAGYTF. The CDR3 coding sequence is TGTGCCAGCAGCGCCCCCGGGACAGCTGGCTACACCTTC.

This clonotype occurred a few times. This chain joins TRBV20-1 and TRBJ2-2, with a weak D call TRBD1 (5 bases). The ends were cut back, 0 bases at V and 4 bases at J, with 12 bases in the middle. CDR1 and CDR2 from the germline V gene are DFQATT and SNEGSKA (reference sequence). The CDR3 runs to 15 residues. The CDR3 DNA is TGCAGTGCTAGAGATCTGGGGCTGGGCACCGGGGAGCTGTTTTTT. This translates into CSARDLGLGTGELFF.

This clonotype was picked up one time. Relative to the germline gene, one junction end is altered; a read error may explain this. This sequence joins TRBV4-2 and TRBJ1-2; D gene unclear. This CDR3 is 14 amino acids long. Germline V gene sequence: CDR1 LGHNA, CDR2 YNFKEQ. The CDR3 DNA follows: TGTGCCATCAGCCCCGGGCTGTTCTCCTATGGCTACACCTTC. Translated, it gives CAISPGLFSYGYTF.

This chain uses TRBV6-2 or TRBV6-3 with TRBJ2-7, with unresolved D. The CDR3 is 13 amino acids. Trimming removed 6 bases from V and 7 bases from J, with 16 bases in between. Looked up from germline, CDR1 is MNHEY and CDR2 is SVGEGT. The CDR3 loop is CASSPRAPREQYF. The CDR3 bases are TGTGCCAGCAGCCCTCGGGCCCCCCGAGAGCAGTACTTC.

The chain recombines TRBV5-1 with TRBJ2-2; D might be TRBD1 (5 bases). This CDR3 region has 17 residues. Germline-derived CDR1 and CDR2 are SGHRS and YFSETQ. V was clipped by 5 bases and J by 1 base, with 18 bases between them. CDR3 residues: CASSPTTGSLNTGELFF. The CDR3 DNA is TGCGCCAGCAGTCCAACTACAGGTTCGCTGAACACCGGGGAGCTGTTTTTT.

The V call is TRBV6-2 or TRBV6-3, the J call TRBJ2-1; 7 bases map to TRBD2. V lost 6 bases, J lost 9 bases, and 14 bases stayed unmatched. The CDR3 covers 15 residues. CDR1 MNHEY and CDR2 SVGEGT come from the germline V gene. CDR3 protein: CASSHGLVWGSEQFF. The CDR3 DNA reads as TGTGCCAGCAGCCACGGACTAGTATGGGGAAGTGAGCAGTTCTTC.

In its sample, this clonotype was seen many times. This chain's CDR3 is CASSSGTSGSQHEQYF. In DNA form, the CDR3 reads TGTGCCAGCAGTTCCGGGACTAGCGGGAGCCAGCACGAGCAGTACTTC. This chain joins TRBV28 and TRBJ2-7; TRBD2 matches at 14 bases. V dropped 4 bases and J dropped 5; count of bases not matched to a gene: 7. The CDR3 extends over 16 amino acids. Per germline, CDR1 MDHEN and CDR2 SYDVKM. Drawing the rest from reference TRBV28 and TRBJ2-7, the complete variable domain is DVKVTQSSRYLVKRTGEKVFLECVQDMDHENMFWYRQDPGLGLRLIYFSYDVKMKEKGDIPEGYSVSREKKERFSLILESASTNQTSMYLCASSSGTSGSQHEQYFGPGTRLTVT.

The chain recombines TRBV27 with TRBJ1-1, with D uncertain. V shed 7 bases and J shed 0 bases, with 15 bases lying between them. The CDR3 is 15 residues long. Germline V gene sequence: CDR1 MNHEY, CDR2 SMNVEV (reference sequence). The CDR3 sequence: CASNPLTPMNTEAFF. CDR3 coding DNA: TGTGCCAGCAATCCCCTTACCCCTATGAACACTGAAGCTTTCTTT.

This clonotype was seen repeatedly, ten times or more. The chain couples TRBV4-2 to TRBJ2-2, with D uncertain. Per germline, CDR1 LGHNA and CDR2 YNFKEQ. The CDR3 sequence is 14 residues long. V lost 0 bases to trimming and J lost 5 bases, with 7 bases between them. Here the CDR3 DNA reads TGTGCCAGCAGCCAAGATCGGCAGACCGGGGAGCTGTTTTTT. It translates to CASSQDRQTGELFF.

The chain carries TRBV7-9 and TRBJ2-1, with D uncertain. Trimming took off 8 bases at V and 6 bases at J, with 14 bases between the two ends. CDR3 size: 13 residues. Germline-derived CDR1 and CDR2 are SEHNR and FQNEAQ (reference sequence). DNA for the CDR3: TGTGCCAGCGGCCCCGGGCCCCTCAATGAGCAGTTCTTC. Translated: CASGPGPLNEQFF.

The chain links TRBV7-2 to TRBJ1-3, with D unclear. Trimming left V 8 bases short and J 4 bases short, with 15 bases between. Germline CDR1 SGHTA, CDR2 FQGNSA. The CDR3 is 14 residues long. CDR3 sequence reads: CASSAAMLGNTIYF. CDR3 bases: TGTGCCAGCTCCGCAGCAATGTTAGGAAACACCATATATTTT.

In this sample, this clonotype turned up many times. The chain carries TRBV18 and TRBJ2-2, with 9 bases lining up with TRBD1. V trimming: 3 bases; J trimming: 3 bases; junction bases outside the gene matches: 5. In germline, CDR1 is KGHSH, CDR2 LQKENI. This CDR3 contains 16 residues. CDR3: CASSPWTGVDTGELFF. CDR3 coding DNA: TGTGCCAGCTCACCTTGGACAGGGGTGGACACCGGGGAGCTGTTTTTT.

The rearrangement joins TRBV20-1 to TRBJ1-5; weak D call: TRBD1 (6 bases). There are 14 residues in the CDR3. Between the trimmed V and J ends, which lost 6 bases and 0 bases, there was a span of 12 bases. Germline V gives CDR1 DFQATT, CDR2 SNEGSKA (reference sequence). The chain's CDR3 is CSAVRGGSNQPQHF. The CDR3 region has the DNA TGCAGTGCGGTGAGAGGGGGTAGCAATCAGCCCCAGCATTTT.

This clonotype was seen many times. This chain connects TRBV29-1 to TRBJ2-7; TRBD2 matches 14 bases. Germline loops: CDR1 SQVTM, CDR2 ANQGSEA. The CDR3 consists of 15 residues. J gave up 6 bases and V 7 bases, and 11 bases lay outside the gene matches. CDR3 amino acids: CSARLGTSGRSEQYF. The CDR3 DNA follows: TGCAGCGCCCGATTAGGGACTAGCGGGAGATCCGAGCAGTACTTC.

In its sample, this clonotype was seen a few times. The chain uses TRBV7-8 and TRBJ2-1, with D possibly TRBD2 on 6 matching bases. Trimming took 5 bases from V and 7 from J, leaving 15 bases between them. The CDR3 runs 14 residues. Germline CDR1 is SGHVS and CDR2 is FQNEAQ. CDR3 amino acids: CASSPKGLKNEQFF. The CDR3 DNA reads TGTGCCAGCAGCCCGAAAGGACTAAAGAATGAGCAGTTCTTC.

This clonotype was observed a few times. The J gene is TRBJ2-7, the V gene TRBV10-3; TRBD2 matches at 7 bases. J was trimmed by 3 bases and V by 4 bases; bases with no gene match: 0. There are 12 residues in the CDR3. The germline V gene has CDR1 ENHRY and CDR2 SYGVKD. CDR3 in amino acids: CAISGTSYEQYF. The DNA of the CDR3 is TGTGCCATCAGTGGGACTAGCTACGAGCAGTACTTC.

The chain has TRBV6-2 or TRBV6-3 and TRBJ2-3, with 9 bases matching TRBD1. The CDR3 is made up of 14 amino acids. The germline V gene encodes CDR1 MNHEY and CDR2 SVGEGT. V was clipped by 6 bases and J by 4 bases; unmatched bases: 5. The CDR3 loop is CASSITGGADTQYF. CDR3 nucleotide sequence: TGTGCCAGCAGCATTACAGGGGGCGCAGATACGCAGTATTTT.

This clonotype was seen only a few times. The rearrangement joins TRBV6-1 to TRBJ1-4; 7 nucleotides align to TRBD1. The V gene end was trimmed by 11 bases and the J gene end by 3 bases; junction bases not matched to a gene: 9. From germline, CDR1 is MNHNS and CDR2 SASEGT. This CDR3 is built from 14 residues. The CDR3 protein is CAEGGAGANEKLFF. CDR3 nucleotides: TGTGCCGAAGGGGGCGCCGGGGCTAATGAAAAACTGTTTTTT.

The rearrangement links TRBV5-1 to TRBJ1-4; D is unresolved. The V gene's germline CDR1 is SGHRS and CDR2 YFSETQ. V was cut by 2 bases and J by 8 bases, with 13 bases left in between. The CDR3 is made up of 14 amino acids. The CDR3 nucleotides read TGCGCCAGCAGCTTTGCAGGAGTCGACGAAAAACTGTTTTTT. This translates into CASSFAGVDEKLFF.

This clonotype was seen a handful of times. Here the CDR3 reads CASSLDRGLGETQYF. The CDR3 DNA follows: TGTGCCAGCAGCCTAGACAGGGGGCTTGGTGAGACCCAGTACTTC. The chain uses TRBV7-9 and TRBJ2-5, with 10 bases matching TRBD1. The CDR3 runs to 15 residues. Trimming at V came to 5 bases and at J to 5 bases, leaving 8 bases not matched to a gene. Germline assignment: CDR1 SEHNR and CDR2 FQNEAQ (reference sequence).

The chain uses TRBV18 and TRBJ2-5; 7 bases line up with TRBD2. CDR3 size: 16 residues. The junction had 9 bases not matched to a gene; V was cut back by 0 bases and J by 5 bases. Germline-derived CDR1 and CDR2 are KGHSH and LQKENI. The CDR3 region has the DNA TGTGCCAGCTCACCACCAGCGGGGCGGCCGGAGGAGACCCAGTACTTC. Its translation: CASSPPAGRPEETQYF. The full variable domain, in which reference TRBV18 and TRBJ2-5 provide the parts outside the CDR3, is NAGVMQNPRHLVRRRGQEARLRCSPMKGHSHVYWYRQLPEEGLKFMVYLQKENIIDESGMPKERFSAEFPKEGPSILRIQQVVRGDSAAYFCASSPPAGRPEETQYFGPGTRLLVL.

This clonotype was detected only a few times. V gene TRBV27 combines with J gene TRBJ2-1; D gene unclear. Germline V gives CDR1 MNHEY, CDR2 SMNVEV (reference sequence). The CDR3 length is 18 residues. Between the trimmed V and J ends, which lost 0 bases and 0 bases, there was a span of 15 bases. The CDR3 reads CASSLSTVGLSSYNEQFF. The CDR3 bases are TGTGCCAGCAGTTTATCGACTGTAGGCCTTAGCTCCTACAATGAGCAGTTCTTC.

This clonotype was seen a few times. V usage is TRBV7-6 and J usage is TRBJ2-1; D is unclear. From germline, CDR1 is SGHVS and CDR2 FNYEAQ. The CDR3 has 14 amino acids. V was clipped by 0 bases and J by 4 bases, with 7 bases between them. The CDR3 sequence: CASSLAYQYNEQFF. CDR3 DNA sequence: TGTGCCAGCAGCTTAGCGTACCAGTACAATGAGCAGTTCTTC.

The CDR3 loop is CASSFFDRATYNEQFF. The CDR3 nucleotides read TGCGCCAGCAGCTTTTTCGACAGGGCTACCTACAATGAGCAGTTCTTC. The rearrangement uses TRBV5-1 and TRBJ2-1; 7 bases are shared with TRBD1. V was clipped by 2 bases and J by 2 bases; unmatched bases: 7. CDR1 and CDR2 (germline): SGHRS, YFSETQ. This CDR3 contains 16 residues.

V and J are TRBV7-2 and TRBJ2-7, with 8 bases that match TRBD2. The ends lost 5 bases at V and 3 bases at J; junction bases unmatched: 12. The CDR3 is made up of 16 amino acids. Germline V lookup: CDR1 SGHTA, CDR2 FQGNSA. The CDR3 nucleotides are TGTGCCAGCAGCCCTAGATCCCGGGGACTAGTCTACGAGCAGTACTTC. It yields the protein CASSPRSRGLVYEQYF.